A selection of T cell receptor beta chains follows, all from one sample in a study of blood T cell repertoires in COVID-19. TCRdb's copy holds only in-frame clones and misses some; the assay was immunoSEQ multiplex PCR. The table has some 370,000 clones, about four fifths seen once; the top ten hold about 5%. The specimen sequenced was PBMCs or T cells enriched from blood (not recorded which). These receptors were collected from a woman in her forties or fifties who had recovered from COVID-19. CDR3s include the opening cysteine and the closing phenylalanine or tryptophan. The order of the fields is clone size, J gene, D gene, V gene, CDR3 protein, CDR3 DNA. The D gene is left open where the match is weak. The size entry is marked missing in some rows and otherwise reads once, few, many or a size class.

abundance: -
j_gene: TRBJ2-7
d_gene: -
v_gene: TRBV9
CDR3aa: CASSVGGRGDYEQYF
CDR3nt: TGTGCCAGCAGCGTAGGGGGTCGCGGGGACTACGAGCAGTACTTC

abundance: -
j_gene: TRBJ1-6
d_gene: -
v_gene: TRBV6-5
CDR3aa: CASSYGLRGESPLHF
CDR3nt: TGTGCCAGCAGTTACGGCCTGCGGGGAGAATCACCCCTCCACTTT

abundance: few
j_gene: TRBJ2-7
d_gene: -
v_gene: TRBV5-3
CDR3aa: CARSLGTPSYEQYF
CDR3nt: TGTGCCAGAAGCTTAGGGACACCTTCCTACGAGCAGTACTTC

abundance: -
j_gene: TRBJ2-5
d_gene: TRBD2
v_gene: TRBV4-2
CDR3aa: CASSPGLAGGRETQYF
CDR3nt: TGTGCCAGCAGCCCGGGACTAGCGGGGGGTCGAGAGACCCAGTACTTC

abundance: -
j_gene: TRBJ2-1
d_gene: TRBD2
v_gene: TRBV18
CDR3aa: CASSPTAGGGSYNEQFF
CDR3nt: TGTGCCAGCTCACCAACCGCGGGGGGGGGCTCCTACAATGAGCAGTTCTTC

abundance: -
j_gene: TRBJ2-7
d_gene: TRBD2
v_gene: TRBV9
CDR3aa: CASSSGTSGSYEQYF
CDR3nt: TGTGCCAGCAGTTCCGGGACTAGCGGGTCCTACGAGCAGTACTTC

abundance: -
j_gene: TRBJ1-4
d_gene: -
v_gene: TRBV2
CDR3aa: CASIRGAGEKLFF
CDR3nt: TGTGCCAGCATCCGAGGTGCGGGTGAAAAACTGTTTTTT

abundance: -
j_gene: TRBJ2-1
d_gene: TRBD2
v_gene: TRBV5-1
CDR3aa: CASSRGLAQLYNEQFF
CDR3nt: TGCGCCAGCAGTAGGGGACTAGCCCAACTATACAATGAGCAGTTCTTC

abundance: -
j_gene: TRBJ2-7
d_gene: -
v_gene: TRBV4-3
CDR3aa: CASSQGSQSSYEQYF
CDR3nt: TGCGCCAGCAGCCAAGGGTCACAGAGCTCCTACGAGCAGTACTTC

abundance: once
j_gene: TRBJ1-2
d_gene: -
v_gene: TRBV9
CDR3aa: CASSVGASYGYTF
CDR3nt: TGTGCCAGCAGCGTAGGGGCCAGCTATGGCTACACCTTC

abundance: -
j_gene: TRBJ1-4
d_gene: -
v_gene: TRBV19
CDR3aa: CASSNQGFIYEKLFF
CDR3nt: TGTGCCAGTAGTAACCAGGGGTTTATCTATGAAAAACTGTTTTTT

abundance: -
j_gene: TRBJ2-7
d_gene: TRBD1
v_gene: TRBV30
CDR3aa: CATGTGNYEQYF
CDR3nt: TGTGCCACCGGGACAGGGAACTACGAGCAGTACTTC

abundance: -
j_gene: TRBJ1-6
d_gene: -
v_gene: TRBV5-1
CDR3aa: CASSLDSAQTPLHF
CDR3nt: TGCGCCAGCAGCTTGGATTCCGCCCAGACACCCCTCCACTTT

abundance: -
j_gene: TRBJ2-7
d_gene: TRBD2
v_gene: TRBV6-5
CDR3aa: CASSRRAGSYEQYF
CDR3nt: TGTGCCAGCTCGCGTCGAGCGGGATCCTACGAGCAGTACTTC

abundance: -
j_gene: TRBJ2-7
d_gene: -
v_gene: TRBV14
CDR3aa: CASSSLSNTYEQYF
CDR3nt: TGTGCCAGCAGCTCTCTTAGTAATACCTACGAGCAGTACTTC

abundance: -
j_gene: TRBJ1-2
d_gene: TRBD1
v_gene: TRBV2
CDR3aa: CARTGGSNYGYTF
CDR3nt: TGTGCCAGGACAGGGGGATCGAACTATGGCTACACCTTC